The 6 T cell receptor beta chains given below trace back to one sample, sequenced in a study of shared clonotypes between healthy human individuals. Sequencing used immunoSEQ multiplex PCR; TCRdb keeps in-frame clones, though not all of them. The sample contains over 1.4 million clones, roughly 96% of which appear only once. Sequencing input: naive CD4+ T cells sorted from blood. Subset given: CD45RA+ positively selected. The receptors were gathered from a young man in good health.

Concerning this clone itself: The same CDR3 is also encoded by other DNA sequences in this sample. This sequence joins TRBV28 and TRBJ1-2, with no clear D. The CDR3 is 11 amino acids. Trimming took off 4 bases at V and 8 bases at J, with 8 bases between the two ends. Germline loops: CDR1 MDHEN, CDR2 SYDVKM. CDR3 sequence: CASSSGSGYTF. As DNA, the CDR3 is TGTGCCAGCAGTTCCGGCAGCGGCTACACCTTC.

The rearrangement uses TRBV5-4 and TRBJ2-7; D is undetermined. V lost 2 bases, J lost 3 bases, and 12 bases lay in between. CDR1 and CDR2 (germline): SGHNT, YYREEE (reference sequence). CDR3 length: 14 residues. CDR3 region: CASSFDSLVYEQYF. The CDR3 DNA reads TGTGCCAGCAGCTTTGACTCCCTCGTCTACGAGCAGTACTTC.

The genes are TRBV5-1 and TRBJ2-2; 9 positions agree with TRBD2. Germline V gene sequence: CDR1 SGHRS, CDR2 YFSETQ. With V trimmed by 4 bases and J by 0 bases, 10 bases remained unmatched. This CDR3 has 18 amino acids. The CDR3 nucleotides read TGCGCCAGCAGCCTGACTTTAGCGGGAGCCGCGAACACCGGGGAGCTGTTTTTT. Protein product: CASSLTLAGAANTGELFF.

The chain recombines TRBV7-9 with TRBJ2-1, with 10 bases matching TRBD2. CDR1 SEHNR and CDR2 FQNEAQ come from the germline V gene (reference sequence). The length of the CDR3 is 14 residues. V shed 5 bases and J 9 bases; nucleotides not matched to a gene: 7. The CDR3 sequence is CASSPGTSVGEQFF. The DNA for the CDR3 is TGTGCCAGCAGCCCCGGGACTAGCGTCGGTGAGCAGTTCTTC.

CDR3 sequence reads: CATSRDALAGSSGEQFF. CDR3 nucleotides: TGTGCCACCAGCAGAGATGCGCTAGCGGGATCGAGCGGTGAGCAGTTCTTC. The chain has TRBV15 and TRBJ2-1; 9 positions match TRBD2. J was trimmed by 9 bases and V by 0 bases; bases with no gene match: 12. CDR3 length equals 17 residues. Looked up from germline, CDR1 is LNHNV and CDR2 is YYDKDF (reference sequence).

V usage is TRBV7-2 and J usage is TRBJ2-3, with a weak D call TRBD2 (6 bases). V lost 1 base and J 2 bases, leaving 7 bases between the germline ends. The CDR3 runs to 14 residues. In germline, CDR1 is SGHTA, CDR2 FQGNSA. CDR3 bases: TGTGCCAGCAGCTTAGTGCGGGACACAGATACGCAGTATTTT. As protein: CASSLVRDTDTQYF. Complete variable domain (other parts from reference TRBV7-2 and TRBJ2-3): GAGVSQSPSNKVTEKGKDVELRCDPISGHTALYWYRQSLGQGLEFLIYFQGNSAPDKSGLPSDRFSAERTGGSVSTLTIQRTQQEDSAVYLCASSLVRDTDTQYFGPGTRLTVL.